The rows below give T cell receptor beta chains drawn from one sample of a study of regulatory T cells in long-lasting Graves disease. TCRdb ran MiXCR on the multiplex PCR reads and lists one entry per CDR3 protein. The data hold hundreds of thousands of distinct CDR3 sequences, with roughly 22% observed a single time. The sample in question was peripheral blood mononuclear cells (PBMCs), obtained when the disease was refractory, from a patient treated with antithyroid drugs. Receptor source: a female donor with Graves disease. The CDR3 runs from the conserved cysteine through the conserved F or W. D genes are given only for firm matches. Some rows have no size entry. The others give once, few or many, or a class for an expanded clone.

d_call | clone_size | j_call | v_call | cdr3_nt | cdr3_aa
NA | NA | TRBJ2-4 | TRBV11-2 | TGTGCCAGCAGCCACGACAGTATTAAAAACATTCAGTACTTC | CASSHDSIKNIQYF
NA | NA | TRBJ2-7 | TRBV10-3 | TGTGCCACCGAGGGGGGGCCGGGACAGACCTACGAGCAGTACTTC | CATEGGPGQTYEQYF
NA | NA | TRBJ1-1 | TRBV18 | TGTACCAGCGGTACGGGGCTAAGCCAGTTCACTGAAGCTTTCTTT | CTSGTGLSQFTEAFF
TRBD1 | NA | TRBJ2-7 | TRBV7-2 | TGTGCCAGCAGCACCGGACAGGGAGATTCCTACGAGCAGTACTTC | CASSTGQGDSYEQYF
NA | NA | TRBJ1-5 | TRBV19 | TGTGCCAGTAGTATGGAGAGGAATCAGCCCCAGCATTTT | CASSMERNQPQHF
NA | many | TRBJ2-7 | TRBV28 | TGTGCCAGCGAGAGTGGTACCTCGGACTACGAGCAGTACTTC | CASESGTSDYEQYF
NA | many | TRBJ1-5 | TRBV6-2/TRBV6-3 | TGTGCCAGTCTCCCCGGCATCAATCAGCCCCAGCATTTT | CASLPGINQPQHF
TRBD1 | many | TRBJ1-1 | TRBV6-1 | TGTGCCAGCGAGGGACAGCTGAACACTGAAGCTTTCTTT | CASEGQLNTEAFF
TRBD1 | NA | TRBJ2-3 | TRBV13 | TGTGCCAGCAGCTACAAACAGGGGAGCACAGATACGCAGTATTTT | CASSYKQGSTDTQYF
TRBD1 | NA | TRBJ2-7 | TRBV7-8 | TGTGCCAGCAGCTTAGAGTTTGGGGACAGAACCTCCTACGAGCAGTACTTC | CASSLEFGDRTSYEQYF
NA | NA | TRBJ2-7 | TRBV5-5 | TGTGCCAGCAGCTTATGGGTAGTCCACGAGCAGTACTTC | CASSLWVVHEQYF
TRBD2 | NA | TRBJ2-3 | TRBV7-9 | TGTGCCAGCAGCCCCAAGACTAGCGGAAGCACAGATACGCAGTATTTT | CASSPKTSGSTDTQYF
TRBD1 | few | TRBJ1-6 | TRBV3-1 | TGTGCCAGCAGCCAAGTGGGACAGTTTAATTCACCCCTCCACTTT | CASSQVGQFNSPLHF
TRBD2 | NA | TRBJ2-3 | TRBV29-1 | TGCAGCGTTGAACCGGGACTAGCGGGATACACAGATACGCAGTATTTT | CSVEPGLAGYTDTQYF
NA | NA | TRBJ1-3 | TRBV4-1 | TGCGCCAGCAGCCAAGGAGCGTGGAGAAAGACCTCTGGAAACACCATATATTTT | CASSQGAWRKTSGNTIYF
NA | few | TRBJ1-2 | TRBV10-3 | TGTGCCAGCAGCCGGGGACCGGAGGCGGGCTACACCTTC | CASSRGPEAGYTF
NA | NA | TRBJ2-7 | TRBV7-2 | TGTGCCAGCAGCTTAGCGCTTTTGGGGGCGGGGGAGCAGTACTTC | CASSLALLGAGEQYF
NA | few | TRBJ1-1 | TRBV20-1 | TGCAGTGCTACCATAGGCGCTGAAGCTTTCTTT | CSATIGAEAFF
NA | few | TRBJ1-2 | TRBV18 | TGTGCCAGCTCTGCCGGGGGTTTGGAGGGCTACACCTTC | CASSAGGLEGYTF
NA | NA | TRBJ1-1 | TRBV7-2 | TGTGCCAGCAGCTTATATTTAGCCGGGACGGCCGAACACACTGAAGCTTTCTTT | CASSLYLAGTAEHTEAFF
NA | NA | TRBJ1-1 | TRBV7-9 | TGTGCCAGCACCGGGGCGCAGGGGAACACTAAAGCTTTCTTT | CASTGAQGNTKAFF